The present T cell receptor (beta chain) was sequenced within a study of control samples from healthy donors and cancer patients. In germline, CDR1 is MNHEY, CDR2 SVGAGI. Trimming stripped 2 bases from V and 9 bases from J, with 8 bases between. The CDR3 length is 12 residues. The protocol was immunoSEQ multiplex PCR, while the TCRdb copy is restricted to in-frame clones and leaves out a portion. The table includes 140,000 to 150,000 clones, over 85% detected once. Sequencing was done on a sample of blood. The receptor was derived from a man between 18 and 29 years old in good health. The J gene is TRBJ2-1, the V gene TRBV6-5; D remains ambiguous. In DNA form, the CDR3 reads TGTGCCAGCAGTTACAAAGGCGGTGAGCAGTTCTTC. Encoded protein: CASSYKGGEQFF.